This T cell receptor beta chain was retrieved from a study of regulatory T cells in long-lasting Graves disease. Whole-study results and caveats: There were preferences for TRBV28, TRBJ1-2 and TRBJ2-5 in persistent disease. Persistent-disease Graves' patients showed less TCR diversity than new cases.

Library construction for TCR beta used iRepertoire HTBI primers and Arm-PCR of CDR3 regions. Each CDR3 protein gets one entry after TCRdb re-called the multiplex PCR reads with MiXCR. Among about 420,000 distinct CDR3 sequences listed, about 16% were seen once. Time point: newly diagnosed GD, antithyroid drugs for less than 3 months. The TCR library used RNA extracted from PBMCs. This clonotype was detected ten times or more. What it binds is unknown. The junction had 6 bases not matched to a gene; V was cut back by 2 bases and J by 4 bases. CDR3 size: 15 residues. The sample was also linked to a second study, of T cells in Graves' hyperthyroidism and ophthalmopathy.

The TCR comes from a young woman with Graves disease. The sample consisted of peripheral blood mononuclear cells (PBMCs), taken at new diagnosis, from a patient treated with antithyroid drugs. The gene calls are TRBV12-3 or TRBV12-4 and TRBJ2-5; 8 nucleotides line up with TRBD1. The CDR3 reads CASSLQGAWGETQYF. CDR3 sequence (DNA): TGTGCCAGCAGTTTACAGGGGGCTTGGGGAGAGACCCAGTACTTC.